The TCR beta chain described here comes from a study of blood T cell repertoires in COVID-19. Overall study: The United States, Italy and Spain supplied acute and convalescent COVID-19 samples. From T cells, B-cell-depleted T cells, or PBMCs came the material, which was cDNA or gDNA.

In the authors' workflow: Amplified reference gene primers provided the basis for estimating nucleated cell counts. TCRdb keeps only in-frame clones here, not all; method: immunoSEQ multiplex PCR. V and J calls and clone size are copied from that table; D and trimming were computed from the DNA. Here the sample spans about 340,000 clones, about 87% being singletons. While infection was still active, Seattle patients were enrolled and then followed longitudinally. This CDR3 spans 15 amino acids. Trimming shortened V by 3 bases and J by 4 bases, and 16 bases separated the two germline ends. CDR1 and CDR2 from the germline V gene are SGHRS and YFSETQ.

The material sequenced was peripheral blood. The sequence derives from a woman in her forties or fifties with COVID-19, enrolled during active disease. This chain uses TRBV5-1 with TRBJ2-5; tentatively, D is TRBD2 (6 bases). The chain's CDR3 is CASSSGSAEGETQYF. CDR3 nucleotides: TGCGCCAGCAGCTCAGGGAGCGCGGAGGGAGAGACCCAGTACTTC.